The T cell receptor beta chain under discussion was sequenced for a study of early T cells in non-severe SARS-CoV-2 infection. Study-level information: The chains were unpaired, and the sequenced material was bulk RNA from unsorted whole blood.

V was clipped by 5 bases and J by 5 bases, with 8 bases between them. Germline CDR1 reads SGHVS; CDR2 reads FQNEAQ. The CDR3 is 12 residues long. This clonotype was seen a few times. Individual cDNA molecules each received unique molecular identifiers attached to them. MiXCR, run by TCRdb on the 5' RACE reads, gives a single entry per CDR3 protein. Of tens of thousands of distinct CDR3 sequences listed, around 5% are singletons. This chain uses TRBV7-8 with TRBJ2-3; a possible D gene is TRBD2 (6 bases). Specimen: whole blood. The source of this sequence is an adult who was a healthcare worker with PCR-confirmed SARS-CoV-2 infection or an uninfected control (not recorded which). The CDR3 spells CASSQGLDTQYF. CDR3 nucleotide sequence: TGTGCCAGCAGCCAGGGACTAGATACGCAGTATTTT.